A single sample gave rise to the 5 T cell receptor beta chains below, sequenced in a study of blood T cells in healthy people across ages. A J-beta primer mix and a sample-barcoded 5' primer were used in a second PCR of roughly 7 to 12 cycles. TCRdb reprocessed the 5' RACE reads with MiXCR, giving one entry per CDR3 protein. There are around 850,000 distinct CDR3 sequences in the sample; approximately 35% occur only once, and approximately 13% lies in the top ten. Sequences were obtained from blood. The receptors originated from a young man in good health.

The chain is built from TRBV5-1 and TRBJ1-1; 8 bases are a match to TRBD1. Losses at the gene ends were 3 bases for V and 5 bases for J; bases not matched to a gene: 9. Germline values: CDR1 SGHRS, CDR2 YFSETQ. The CDR3 loop spans 15 amino acids. CDR3 loop: CASSWTGLGDTEAFF. In DNA, the CDR3 is TGCGCCAGCAGCTGGACAGGGCTCGGCGATACTGAAGCTTTCTTT.

The chain links TRBV20-1 to TRBJ1-1, with D uncertain. The CDR3 has 11 amino acids. With 7 bases removed from V and 2 bases from J, the gap between germline ends came to 8 bases. In germline, CDR1 is DFQATT, CDR2 SNEGSKA (reference sequence). CDR3 region: CSVTANTEAFF. CDR3 sequence (DNA): TGCAGTGTGACGGCAAACACTGAAGCTTTCTTT.

CDR3 DNA sequence: TGTGCCAGCAGCTCCGTAGCGGGGTCCACAGATACGCAGTATTTT. It is translated as CASSSVAGSTDTQYF. The chain combines TRBV7-3 with TRBJ2-3, with 8 nucleotides matching TRBD2. J gave up 2 bases and V 4 bases, and 5 bases lay outside the gene matches. Per the germline V gene, CDR1 is SGHTA and CDR2 is FQGTGA. CDR3 size: 15 residues.

This chain links TRBV12-3 or TRBV12-4 with TRBJ2-3; the match to TRBD1 covers 8 bases. This CDR3 spans 17 amino acids. V shed 6 bases and J 3 bases; nucleotides not matched to a gene: 14. CDR3 bases: TGTGCCAGCAGGCGGTCCCGCGGGACAGGTGGAACAGATACGCAGTATTTT. This codes for CASRRSRGTGGTDTQYF.

Concerning this clonotype itself: One junction end disagrees with the germline gene, perhaps due to a read error. The chain couples TRBV2 to TRBJ1-2, with 7 bases fitting TRBD1. The CDR3 is 14 amino acids. Germline assignment: CDR1 SNHLY and CDR2 FYNNEI. As DNA, the CDR3 is TGTGCCAGCAGGGAAGACGAGGGGGCAGGTGGCTACACCTTC. Its protein product is CASREDEGAGGYTF.